The rows below give T cell receptor beta chains drawn from one sample of a study of T cell responses to AZD1222 COVID-19 vaccine. TCRdb's table, derived via immunoSEQ multiplex PCR, lists solely in-frame clones and lacks some. The sample includes about 120,000 clones, approximately 88% of them seen just once. The specimen was peripheral blood, collected on day 0 of AZD1222 vaccination. These receptors originate from an adult in good health. Both conserved end residues are part of each CDR3. The D gene is left open where the match is weak. Clone size, where shown, is once, few, many, or a class for clones that have expanded.

abundance: few
d_gene: NA
v_gene: TRBV2
j_gene: TRBJ1-2
CDR3aa: CASNPNREAGSGYTF
CDR3nt: TGTGCCAGCAATCCCAACAGGGAGGCGGGTAGTGGCTACACCTTC

abundance: NA
d_gene: NA
v_gene: TRBV19
j_gene: TRBJ1-5
CDR3aa: CASSIDAGNQPQHF
CDR3nt: TGTGCCAGTAGTATAGACGCGGGCAATCAGCCCCAGCATTTT

abundance: NA
d_gene: NA
v_gene: TRBV5-4
j_gene: TRBJ2-1
CDR3aa: CASSSGASGYNEQFF
CDR3nt: TGTGCCAGCAGCTCAGGGGCCTCCGGATACAATGAGCAGTTCTTC

abundance: NA
d_gene: NA
v_gene: TRBV3-1/TRBV3-2
j_gene: TRBJ1-6
CDR3aa: CASSQDWGRINSPLHF
CDR3nt: TGTGCCAGCAGCCAAGACTGGGGGAGAATTAATTCACCCCTCCACTTT

abundance: few
d_gene: NA
v_gene: TRBV11-2
j_gene: TRBJ1-1
CDR3aa: CASTRGEAGTEAFF
CDR3nt: TGTGCCAGCACCCGGGGCGAAGCCGGCACTGAAGCTTTCTTT

abundance: NA
d_gene: NA
v_gene: TRBV5-1
j_gene: TRBJ1-1
CDR3aa: CASSLFPGVSPVNTEAFF
CDR3nt: TGCGCCAGCAGCTTGTTCCCGGGGGTAAGTCCTGTGAACACTGAAGCTTTCTTT

abundance: NA
d_gene: TRBD1
v_gene: TRBV4-2
j_gene: TRBJ1-6
CDR3aa: CASSQANRGINSPLHF
CDR3nt: TGTGCCAGCAGCCAGGCAAACAGGGGTATTAATTCACCCCTCCACTTT

abundance: NA
d_gene: NA
v_gene: TRBV5-1
j_gene: TRBJ1-1
CDR3aa: CASSGPGITEAFF
CDR3nt: TGCGCCAGCAGCGGGCCGGGAATAACTGAAGCTTTCTTT

abundance: once
d_gene: NA
v_gene: TRBV5-1
j_gene: TRBJ1-6
CDR3aa: CASSLVGIGATPLHF
CDR3nt: TGCGCCAGCAGCTTGGTAGGGATAGGGGCGACACCCCTCCACTTT

abundance: NA
d_gene: NA
v_gene: TRBV2
j_gene: TRBJ1-1
CDR3aa: CASRLYQENTEAFF
CDR3nt: TGTGCCAGTCGTCTATACCAGGAAAACACTGAAGCTTTCTTT

abundance: NA
d_gene: NA
v_gene: TRBV7-8
j_gene: TRBJ1-1
CDR3aa: CASSPRDRNTEAFF
CDR3nt: TGTGCCAGCAGCCCAAGAGACAGAAACACTGAAGCTTTCTTT

abundance: few
d_gene: NA
v_gene: TRBV6-6
j_gene: TRBJ1-2
CDR3aa: CASSRRLREEANYGYTF
CDR3nt: TGTGCCAGCAGTCGACGGCTGAGGGAGGAGGCAAACTATGGCTACACCTTC

abundance: NA
d_gene: TRBD1
v_gene: TRBV18
j_gene: TRBJ2-3
CDR3aa: CASSNSGQGPDTQYF
CDR3nt: TGTGCCAGCTCAAATTCCGGACAGGGCCCGGATACGCAGTATTTT

abundance: NA
d_gene: NA
v_gene: TRBV7-9
j_gene: TRBJ1-1
CDR3aa: CASSLMRPRGGNTEAFF
CDR3nt: TGTGCCAGCAGCCTCATGCGACCTCGGGGTGGGAACACTGAAGCTTTCTTT

abundance: NA
d_gene: NA
v_gene: TRBV30
j_gene: TRBJ2-3
CDR3aa: CAWSPKSTSTDTQYF
CDR3nt: TGTGCCTGGAGTCCGAAGTCGACTAGCACAGATACGCAGTATTTT

abundance: NA
d_gene: NA
v_gene: TRBV9
j_gene: TRBJ2-7
CDR3aa: CASSVVSGYEQYF
CDR3nt: TGTGCCAGCAGCGTAGTATCGGGGTACGAGCAGTACTTC

abundance: once
d_gene: NA
v_gene: TRBV10-3
j_gene: TRBJ2-3
CDR3aa: CAISEGGTDTQYF
CDR3nt: TGTGCCATCAGTGAGGGAGGGACAGATACGCAGTATTTT

abundance: NA
d_gene: TRBD2
v_gene: TRBV4-2
j_gene: TRBJ2-3
CDR3aa: CASSQGLAGDSSTDTQYF
CDR3nt: TGTGCCAGCAGCCAAGGGCTAGCGGGGGATTCAAGCACAGATACGCAGTATTTT

abundance: NA
d_gene: NA
v_gene: TRBV4-3
j_gene: TRBJ1-6
CDR3aa: CASSQDWGSYNSPLHF
CDR3nt: TGCGCCAGCAGCCAAGATTGGGGCTCCTATAATTCACCCCTCCACTTT

abundance: NA
d_gene: NA
v_gene: TRBV9
j_gene: TRBJ2-1
CDR3aa: CASSVGLAEVSEQFF
CDR3nt: TGTGCCAGCAGCGTGGGACTGGCCGAGGTATCGGAGCAGTTCTTC

abundance: once
d_gene: NA
v_gene: TRBV12-3/TRBV12-4
j_gene: TRBJ1-2
CDR3aa: CASSGTLTYGYTF
CDR3nt: TGTGCCAGCAGTGGGACACTTACCTATGGCTACACCTTC

abundance: NA
d_gene: NA
v_gene: TRBV18
j_gene: TRBJ2-3
CDR3aa: CASSLEQVSTDTQYF
CDR3nt: TGTGCCAGCTCACTCGAACAGGTTAGCACAGATACGCAGTATTTT

abundance: NA
d_gene: NA
v_gene: TRBV9
j_gene: TRBJ1-6
CDR3aa: CASSVIDNIYNSPLHF
CDR3nt: TGTGCCAGCAGCGTGATAGACAACATCTATAATTCACCCCTCCACTTT

abundance: NA
d_gene: NA
v_gene: TRBV6-1
j_gene: TRBJ1-4
CDR3aa: CASSEDRLRMRDEKLFF
CDR3nt: TGTGCCAGCAGTGAGGATCGACTTCGGATGAGGGATGAAAAACTGTTTTTT

abundance: NA
d_gene: NA
v_gene: TRBV19
j_gene: TRBJ1-2
CDR3aa: CASKSGAVGGYTF
CDR3nt: TGTGCCAGTAAATCGGGAGCTGTAGGTGGCTACACCTTC

abundance: NA
d_gene: NA
v_gene: TRBV7-9
j_gene: TRBJ1-4
CDR3aa: CASSRSLAWGKGTNEKLFF
CDR3nt: TGTGCCAGCAGCCGTAGCTTAGCCTGGGGAAAGGGAACTAATGAAAAACTGTTTTTT

abundance: NA
d_gene: NA
v_gene: TRBV6-9
j_gene: TRBJ1-2
CDR3aa: CASSYSRRKYYGYTF
CDR3nt: TGTGCCAGCAGTTATTCCAGACGCAAGTACTATGGCTACACCTTC

abundance: once
d_gene: NA
v_gene: TRBV3-1/TRBV3-2
j_gene: TRBJ2-5
CDR3aa: CASSQVWQSGETQYF
CDR3nt: TGTGCCAGCAGCCAAGTGTGGCAGTCCGGGGAGACCCAGTACTTC

abundance: NA
d_gene: NA
v_gene: TRBV29-1
j_gene: TRBJ1-1
CDR3aa: CSVFAYTEAFF
CDR3nt: TGCAGCGTTTTCGCGTACACTGAAGCTTTCTTT

abundance: NA
d_gene: NA
v_gene: TRBV7-8
j_gene: TRBJ2-1
CDR3aa: CASSPYNEQFF
CDR3nt: TGTGCCAGCAGCCCATACAATGAGCAGTTCTTC

abundance: NA
d_gene: NA
v_gene: TRBV7-8
j_gene: TRBJ1-1
CDR3aa: CASSLDFRAEAFF
CDR3nt: TGTGCCAGCAGCTTAGATTTTCGGGCTGAAGCTTTCTTT

abundance: NA
d_gene: TRBD1
v_gene: TRBV5-1
j_gene: TRBJ2-2
CDR3aa: CASSMGQGAGELFF
CDR3nt: TGCGCCAGCAGCATGGGACAGGGGGCCGGGGAGCTGTTTTTT

abundance: NA
d_gene: TRBD1
v_gene: TRBV6-5
j_gene: TRBJ1-2
CDR3aa: CASSRDRGDYGYTF
CDR3nt: TGTGCCAGCAGCCGGGACAGGGGGGACTATGGCTACACCTTC

abundance: NA
d_gene: NA
v_gene: TRBV3-1/TRBV3-2
j_gene: TRBJ1-3
CDR3aa: CASSQGRPSSGNTIYF
CDR3nt: TGTGCCAGCAGCCAAGGGAGACCAAGCTCTGGAAACACCATATATTTT

abundance: NA
d_gene: NA
v_gene: TRBV15
j_gene: TRBJ1-4
CDR3aa: CATSRVWGANEKLFF
CDR3nt: TGTGCCACCAGCAGAGTGTGGGGGGCTAATGAAAAACTGTTTTTT

abundance: NA
d_gene: NA
v_gene: TRBV7-6
j_gene: TRBJ1-5
CDR3aa: CASSLYEGRHYSNQPQHF
CDR3nt: TGTGCCAGCAGCTTATATGAGGGGCGACATTATAGCAATCAGCCCCAGCATTTT

abundance: few
d_gene: NA
v_gene: TRBV27
j_gene: TRBJ2-2
CDR3aa: CASSTKTGFSGELFF
CDR3nt: TGTGCCAGCAGTACCAAAACAGGGTTCTCCGGGGAGCTGTTTTTT

abundance: NA
d_gene: NA
v_gene: TRBV9
j_gene: TRBJ1-2
CDR3aa: CASSVGGHWAYGYTF
CDR3nt: TGTGCCAGCAGCGTAGGAGGACACTGGGCCTATGGCTACACCTTC

abundance: NA
d_gene: NA
v_gene: TRBV27
j_gene: TRBJ1-1
CDR3aa: CASSLSKGTSRAFF
CDR3nt: TGTGCCAGCAGTTTATCCAAAGGTACCAGCCGAGCTTTCTTT

abundance: NA
d_gene: NA
v_gene: TRBV6-5
j_gene: TRBJ2-3
CDR3aa: CASSYWVTDTQYF
CDR3nt: TGTGCCAGCAGTTACTGGGTGACAGATACGCAGTATTTT

abundance: NA
d_gene: TRBD1
v_gene: TRBV5-1
j_gene: TRBJ2-7
CDR3aa: CASSLDNRGSYEQYF
CDR3nt: TGCGCCAGCAGCTTGGATAACAGGGGTAGCTACGAGCAGTACTTC

abundance: NA
d_gene: NA
v_gene: TRBV7-9
j_gene: TRBJ1-5
CDR3aa: CASSLGGLGNQPQHF
CDR3nt: TGTGCCAGCAGCTTAGGTGGTTTAGGGAATCAGCCCCAGCATTTT

abundance: NA
d_gene: NA
v_gene: TRBV5-1
j_gene: TRBJ2-7
CDR3aa: CASSLDGEQYF
CDR3nt: TGCGCCAGCAGCTTGGACGGCGAGCAGTACTTC

abundance: NA
d_gene: NA
v_gene: TRBV25-1
j_gene: TRBJ2-7
CDR3aa: CASRRDSGGNEQYF
CDR3nt: TGTGCCAGCAGGAGGGACAGCGGGGGAAACGAGCAGTACTTC

abundance: NA
d_gene: NA
v_gene: TRBV25-1
j_gene: TRBJ2-7
CDR3aa: CASSEWGGTEPYEQYF
CDR3nt: TGTGCCAGCAGTGAATGGGGGGGGACAGAGCCCTACGAGCAGTACTTC

abundance: NA
d_gene: NA
v_gene: TRBV24-1
j_gene: TRBJ2-6
CDR3aa: CATSDNSGANVLTF
CDR3nt: TGTGCCACCAGTGATAACTCTGGGGCCAACGTCCTGACTTTC

abundance: NA
d_gene: NA
v_gene: TRBV19
j_gene: TRBJ1-2
CDR3aa: CASSITAAQGGLYGYTF
CDR3nt: TGTGCCAGTAGTATCACCGCGGCGCAGGGTGGTCTTTATGGCTACACCTTC

abundance: once
d_gene: NA
v_gene: TRBV6-6
j_gene: TRBJ1-2
CDR3aa: CAARGAGIVVRYGYTF
CDR3nt: TGTGCCGCCCGAGGGGCAGGGATTGTTGTCCGGTATGGCTACACCTTC

abundance: NA
d_gene: NA
v_gene: TRBV29-1
j_gene: TRBJ2-3
CDR3aa: CSVELIDTQYF
CDR3nt: TGCAGCGTTGAACTGATTGATACGCAGTATTTT

abundance: once
d_gene: NA
v_gene: TRBV3-1/TRBV3-2
j_gene: TRBJ1-1
CDR3aa: CASSHQGRGNTEAFF
CDR3nt: TGTGCCAGCAGCCATCAGGGGAGGGGGAACACTGAAGCTTTCTTT

abundance: NA
d_gene: TRBD1
v_gene: TRBV27
j_gene: TRBJ2-7
CDR3aa: CASNPRYRGLSYEQYF
CDR3nt: TGTGCCAGCAACCCCAGATACAGGGGGCTCAGTTACGAGCAGTACTTC

abundance: NA
d_gene: TRBD2
v_gene: TRBV6-5
j_gene: TRBJ2-7
CDR3aa: CASTSGGTLYEQYF
CDR3nt: TGTGCCAGCACGAGCGGGGGGACTCTCTACGAGCAGTACTTC

abundance: few
d_gene: NA
v_gene: TRBV7-9
j_gene: TRBJ1-1
CDR3aa: CASSLLLGARTEAFF
CDR3nt: TGTGCCAGCAGCTTACTTTTGGGGGCGCGAACTGAAGCTTTCTTT

abundance: NA
d_gene: NA
v_gene: TRBV3-1/TRBV3-2
j_gene: TRBJ1-5
CDR3aa: CASSQGVGYGQPQHF
CDR3nt: TGTGCCAGCAGCCAAGGCGTCGGGTATGGTCAGCCCCAGCATTTT

abundance: NA
d_gene: TRBD1
v_gene: TRBV4-1
j_gene: TRBJ1-2
CDR3aa: CASSPNPHRQGDGGYTF
CDR3nt: TGCGCCAGCAGCCCAAACCCCCACCGACAGGGTGACGGTGGCTACACCTTC